A selection of T cell receptor beta chains follows, all from one sample in a study of T cell responses to AZD1222 COVID-19 vaccine. Sequencing was performed with immunoSEQ multiplex PCR; in TCRdb, only in-frame clones are kept and a portion is missing. The top ten clones hold around 4.3% of a sample with around 110,000 clones, approximately 86% of them seen once. Sequenced here: peripheral blood, sampled on day 0 of AZD1222 vaccination. All receptors derive from an adult in good health. CDR3s include the opening cysteine and the closing phenylalanine or tryptophan. A D gene is named only where the DNA matches it firmly. Part of the rows lack a size; the others show once, few, many or a class for expanded clones.

v_gene	len	j_gene	abundance	d_gene	CDR3aa	CDR3nt
TRBV18	16	TRBJ2-7	.	.	CASSPLSGSASPEQYF	TGTGCCAGCTCACCACTCTCCGGGTCAGCCTCTCCCGAGCAGTACTTC
TRBV27	12	TRBJ2-1	once	.	CASSLPGAKAFF	TGTGCCAGCAGTTTACCGGGGGCAAAGGCGTTCTTC
TRBV5-4	11	TRBJ2-3	.	.	CASSLRDTQYF	TGTGCCAGCAGCTTGAGAGATACGCAGTATTTT
TRBV7-9	12	TRBJ2-1	.	.	CASSPRWDEQFF	TGTGCCAGCAGTCCCCGTTGGGATGAGCAGTTCTTC
TRBV11-2	16	TRBJ2-1	.	TRBD2	CASSYLGGGASSGQFF	TGTGCCAGCAGCTACCTTGGCGGCGGGGCCTCTAGCGGGCAGTTCTTC
TRBV5-4	12	TRBJ2-1	.	.	CASSLARGEQFF	TGTGCCAGCAGCTTGGCCCGGGGAGAGCAGTTCTTC
TRBV7-6	15	TRBJ1-3	once	.	CASSLGQSSGNTIYF	TGTGCCAGCAGCTTAGGACAGAGCTCTGGAAACACCATATATTTT
TRBV4-3	20	TRBJ2-1	.	TRBD2	CASSQVLEASGIPSYNEQFF	TGCGCCAGCAGCCAAGTTCTCGAAGCTAGCGGGATTCCCTCCTACAATGAGCAGTTCTTC
TRBV28	13	TRBJ1-3	.	.	CASRQGYWNTIYF	TGTGCCAGCAGGCAGGGTTATTGGAACACCATATATTTT
TRBV6-5	13	TRBJ1-4	.	.	CASTGQTKEKLFF	TGTGCCAGCACTGGACAGACGAAAGAAAAACTGTTTTTT
TRBV28	11	TRBJ1-6	few	.	CASSTEGPLHF	TGTGCCAGCAGTACCGAGGGGCCCCTCCACTTT
TRBV5-6	17	TRBJ1-4	.	TRBD1	CASSLVWDSATNEKLFF	TGTGCCAGCAGCTTGGTTTGGGACAGTGCAACTAATGAAAAACTGTTTTTT
TRBV6-2/TRBV6-3	17	TRBJ2-5	once	TRBD2	CASSYSRTSGSEETQYF	TGTGCCAGCAGTTACTCGAGGACTAGCGGGAGCGAAGAGACCCAGTACTTC
TRBV6-6	11	TRBJ1-4	.	.	CASSFQEKLFF	TGTGCCAGCAGTTTCCAAGAAAAACTGTTTTTT
TRBV11-2	14	TRBJ1-2	once	.	CASSYPGPNYGYTF	TGTGCCAGCAGCTACCCGGGCCCGAACTATGGCTACACCTTC
TRBV10-3	17	TRBJ2-1	once	.	CAISEPTSGTVYNEQFF	TGTGCCATCAGTGAGCCGACCTCCGGGACGGTCTACAATGAGCAGTTCTTC
TRBV11-2	17	TRBJ2-1	.	TRBD2	CASSPRLAGSTYNEQFF	TGTGCCAGCAGCCCTAGACTAGCGGGATCCACCTACAATGAGCAGTTCTTC
TRBV4-1	18	TRBJ2-6	.	.	CASSQGWGARSGANVLTF	TGCGCCAGCAGCCAAGGCTGGGGAGCTCGCTCTGGGGCCAACGTCCTGACTTTC
TRBV7-9	17	TRBJ1-1	.	.	CASSLVMGGRPNTEAFF	TGTGCCAGCAGCTTAGTGATGGGAGGCAGACCCAACACTGAAGCTTTCTTT
TRBV27	15	TRBJ2-4	.	.	CASSLGHNLGYIQYF	TGTGCCAGCAGTTTAGGGCACAACCTTGGGTACATTCAGTACTTC
TRBV20-1	10	TRBJ2-3	once	.	CSAVSDTQYF	TGCAGTGCCGTCTCAGATACGCAGTATTTT
TRBV19	9	TRBJ2-7	once	.	CASSMNRYF	TGTGCCAGTAGTATGAACAGGTACTTC
TRBV6-2/TRBV6-3	14	TRBJ2-1	.	TRBD2	CASSVGTSGREQFF	TGTGCCAGCAGTGTCGGGACTAGCGGGCGGGAGCAGTTCTTC
TRBV6-5	15	TRBJ1-2	.	.	CASSLVDSVAGGYTF	TGTGCCAGCAGCTTGGTGGACAGCGTTGCGGGCGGCTACACCTTC
TRBV4-2	16	TRBJ2-5	.	.	CASSQGRTHLQETQYF	TGTGCCAGCAGCCAAGGTAGGACGCACCTACAAGAGACCCAGTACTTC
TRBV4-2	16	TRBJ1-1	.	TRBD1	CASSLLRDSPNTEAFF	TGTGCCAGCAGCCTCCTCCGGGACAGTCCGAACACTGAAGCTTTCTTT
TRBV13	18	TRBJ1-6	.	TRBD1	CASSLNLLPGQDNSPLHF	TGTGCCAGCAGCTTAAATCTACTCCCGGGACAGGATAATTCACCCCTCCACTTT